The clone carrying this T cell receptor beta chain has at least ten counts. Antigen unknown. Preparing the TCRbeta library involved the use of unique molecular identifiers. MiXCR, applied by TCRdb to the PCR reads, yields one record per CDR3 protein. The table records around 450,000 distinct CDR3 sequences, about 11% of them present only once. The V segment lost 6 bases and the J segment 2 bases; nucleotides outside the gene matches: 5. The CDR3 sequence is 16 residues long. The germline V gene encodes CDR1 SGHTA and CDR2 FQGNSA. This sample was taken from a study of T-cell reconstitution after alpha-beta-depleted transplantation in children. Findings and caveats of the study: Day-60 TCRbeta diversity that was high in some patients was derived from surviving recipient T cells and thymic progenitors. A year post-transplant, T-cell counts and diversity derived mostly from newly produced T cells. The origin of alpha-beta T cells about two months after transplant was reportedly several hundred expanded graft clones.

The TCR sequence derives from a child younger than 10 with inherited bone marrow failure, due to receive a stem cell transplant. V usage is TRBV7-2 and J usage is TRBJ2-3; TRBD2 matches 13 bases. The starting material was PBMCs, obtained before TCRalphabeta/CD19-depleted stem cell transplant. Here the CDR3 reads CASRPGLAGLTDTQYF. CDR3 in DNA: TGTGCCAGCAGGCCGGGACTAGCGGGGCTCACAGATACGCAGTATTTT.